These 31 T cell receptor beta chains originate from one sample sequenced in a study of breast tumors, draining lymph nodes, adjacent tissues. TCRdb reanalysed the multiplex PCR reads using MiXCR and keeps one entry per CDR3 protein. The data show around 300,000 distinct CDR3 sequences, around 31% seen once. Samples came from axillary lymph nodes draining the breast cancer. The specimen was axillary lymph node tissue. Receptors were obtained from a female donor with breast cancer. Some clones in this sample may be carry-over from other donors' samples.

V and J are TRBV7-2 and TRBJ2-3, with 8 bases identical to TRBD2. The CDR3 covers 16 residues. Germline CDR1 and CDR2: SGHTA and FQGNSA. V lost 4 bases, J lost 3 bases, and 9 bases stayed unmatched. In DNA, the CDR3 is TGTGCCAGCAGCTCAGACGGGAGGGCCAGTACAGATACGCAGTATTTT. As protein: CASSSDGRASTDTQYF.

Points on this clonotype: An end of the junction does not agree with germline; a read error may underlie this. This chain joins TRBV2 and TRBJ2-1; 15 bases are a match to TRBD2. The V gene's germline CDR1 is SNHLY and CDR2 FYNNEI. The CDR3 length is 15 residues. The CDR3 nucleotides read TGTGCCAGCAGTGGGACTAGCGGGAGGGCCGGGGAGCAGTCCTTC. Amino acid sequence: CASSGTSGRAGEQSF.

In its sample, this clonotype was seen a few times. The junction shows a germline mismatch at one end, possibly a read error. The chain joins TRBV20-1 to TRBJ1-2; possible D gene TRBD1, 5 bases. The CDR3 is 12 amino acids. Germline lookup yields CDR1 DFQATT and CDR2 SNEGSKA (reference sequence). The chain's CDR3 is CSATGQSYGSTF. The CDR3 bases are TGCAGTGCCACGGGGCAGAGCTATGGCTCCACCTTC.

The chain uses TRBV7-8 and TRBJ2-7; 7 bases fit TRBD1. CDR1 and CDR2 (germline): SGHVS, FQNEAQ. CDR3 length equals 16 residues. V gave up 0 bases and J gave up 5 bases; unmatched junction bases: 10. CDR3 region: CASSLAGQIPTHEQYF. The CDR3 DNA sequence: TGTGCCAGCAGCTTAGCGGGACAGATCCCGACCCACGAGCAGTACTTC.

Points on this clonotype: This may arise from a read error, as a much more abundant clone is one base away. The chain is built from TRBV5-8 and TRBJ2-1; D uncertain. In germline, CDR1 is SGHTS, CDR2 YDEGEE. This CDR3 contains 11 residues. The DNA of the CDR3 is TGTGCCAGCAACTTGGCTCCTGAGCAGTTCTTC. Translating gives CASNLAPEQFF. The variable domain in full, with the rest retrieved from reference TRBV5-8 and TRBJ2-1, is EAGVTQSPTHLIKTRGQQATLRCSPISGHTSVYWYQQALGLGLQFLLWYDEGEERNRGNFPPRFSGRQFPNYSSELNVNALELEDSALYLCASNLAPEQFFGPGTRLTVL.

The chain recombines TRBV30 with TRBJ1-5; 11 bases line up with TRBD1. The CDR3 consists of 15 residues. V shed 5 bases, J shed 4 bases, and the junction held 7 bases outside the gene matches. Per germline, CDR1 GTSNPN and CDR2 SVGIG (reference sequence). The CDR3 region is CAWGGGTGGNQPQHF. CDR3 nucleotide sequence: TGTGCCTGGGGAGGAGGGACAGGGGGAAATCAGCCCCAGCATTTT.

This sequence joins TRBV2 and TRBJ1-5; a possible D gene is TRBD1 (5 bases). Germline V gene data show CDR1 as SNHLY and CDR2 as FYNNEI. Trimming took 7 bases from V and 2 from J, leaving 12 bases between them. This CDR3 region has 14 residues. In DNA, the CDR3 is TGTGCCAGCAAACCCGGGACGGGCAATCAGCCCCAGCATTTT. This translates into CASKPGTGNQPQHF.

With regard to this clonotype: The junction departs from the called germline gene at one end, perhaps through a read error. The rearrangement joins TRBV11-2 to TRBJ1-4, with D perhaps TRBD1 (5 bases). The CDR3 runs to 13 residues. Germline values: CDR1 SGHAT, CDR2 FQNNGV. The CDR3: CASSLGGRNPLLF. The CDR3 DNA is TGTGCCAGCAGCTTAGGGGGACGCAACCCATTACTTTTT.

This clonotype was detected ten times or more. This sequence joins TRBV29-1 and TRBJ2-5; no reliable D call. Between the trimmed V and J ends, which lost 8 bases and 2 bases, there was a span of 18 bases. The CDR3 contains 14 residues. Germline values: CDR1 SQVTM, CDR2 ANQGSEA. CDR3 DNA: TGCAGCACAACGTATGGACGGTTTCAAGAGACCCAGTACTTC. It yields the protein CSTTYGRFQETQYF.

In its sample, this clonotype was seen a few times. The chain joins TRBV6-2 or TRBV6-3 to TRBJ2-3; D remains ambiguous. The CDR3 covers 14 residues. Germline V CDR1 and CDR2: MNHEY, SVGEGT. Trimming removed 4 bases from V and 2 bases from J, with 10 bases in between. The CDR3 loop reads CASSSRLSTDTQYF. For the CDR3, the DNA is TGTGCCAGCAGTTCCCGGCTTTCCACAGATACGCAGTATTTT.

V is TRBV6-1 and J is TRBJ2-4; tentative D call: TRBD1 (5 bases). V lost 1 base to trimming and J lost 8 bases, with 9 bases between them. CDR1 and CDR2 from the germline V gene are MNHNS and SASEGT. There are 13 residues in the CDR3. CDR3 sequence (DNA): TGTGCCAGCAGTGAAGGGGGCTTTGACATTCAGTACTTC. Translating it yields CASSEGGFDIQYF.

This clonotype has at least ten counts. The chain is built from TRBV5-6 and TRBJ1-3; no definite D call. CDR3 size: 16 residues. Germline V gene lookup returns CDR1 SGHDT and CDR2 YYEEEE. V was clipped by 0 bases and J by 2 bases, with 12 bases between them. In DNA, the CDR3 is TGTGCCAGCAGCTTGGGTGGCAGAGGAACTGGAAACACCATATATTTT. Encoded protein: CASSLGGRGTGNTIYF.

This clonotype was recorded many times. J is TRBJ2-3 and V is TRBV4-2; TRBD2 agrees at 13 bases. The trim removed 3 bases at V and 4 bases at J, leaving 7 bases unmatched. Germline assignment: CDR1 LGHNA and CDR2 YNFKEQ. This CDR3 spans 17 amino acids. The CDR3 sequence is CASSQATSGRTPDTQYF. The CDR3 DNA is TGTGCCAGCAGCCAGGCGACTAGCGGGAGGACTCCAGATACGCAGTATTTT.

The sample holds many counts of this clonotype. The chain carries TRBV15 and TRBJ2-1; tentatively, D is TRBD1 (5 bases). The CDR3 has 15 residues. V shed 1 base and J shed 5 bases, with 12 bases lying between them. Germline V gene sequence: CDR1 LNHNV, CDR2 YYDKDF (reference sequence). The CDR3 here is CATSRVRGVDNEQFF. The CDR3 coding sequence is TGTGCCACCAGCAGAGTTAGGGGTGTGGACAATGAGCAGTTCTTC.

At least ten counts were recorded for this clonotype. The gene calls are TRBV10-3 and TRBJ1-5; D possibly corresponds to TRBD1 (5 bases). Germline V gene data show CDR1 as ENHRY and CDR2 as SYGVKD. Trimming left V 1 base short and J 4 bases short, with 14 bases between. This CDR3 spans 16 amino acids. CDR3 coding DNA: TGTGCCATCAGTGAGTGGCAGGGACGGGGGAATCAGCCCCAGCATTTT. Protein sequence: CAISEWQGRGNQPQHF.

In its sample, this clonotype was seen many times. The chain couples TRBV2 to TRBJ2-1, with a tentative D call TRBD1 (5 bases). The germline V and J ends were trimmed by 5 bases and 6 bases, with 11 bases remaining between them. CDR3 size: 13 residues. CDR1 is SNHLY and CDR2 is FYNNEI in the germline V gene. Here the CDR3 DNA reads TGTGCCAGCAGTAGCAGGGTCCCCAATGAGCAGTTCTTC. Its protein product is CASSSRVPNEQFF.

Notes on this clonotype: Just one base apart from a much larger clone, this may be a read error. The CDR3 DNA reads as TGTGCCAGCAGCAAATACCGACTAGCGGGAGCAAACGAGCAGTACTTC. Residues: CASSKYRLAGANEQYF. The chain is built from TRBV5-8 and TRBJ2-7, with 12 nucleotides matching TRBD2. V gave up 4 bases and J gave up 5 bases; unmatched junction bases: 10. CDR1 is SGHTS and CDR2 is YDEGEE in the germline V gene. The CDR3 sequence is 16 residues long.

The CDR3 bases are TGCAGTGTTCGCGCGGGGGTCGGCAATCAGCCCCAGCATTTT. Protein product: CSVRAGVGNQPQHF. This chain links TRBV20-1 with TRBJ1-5; a possible D gene is TRBD1 (5 bases). Trimming removed 7 bases from V and 2 bases from J, with 15 bases in between. CDR1 is DFQATT, CDR2 SNEGSKA, per germline (reference sequence). The CDR3 length is 14 residues.

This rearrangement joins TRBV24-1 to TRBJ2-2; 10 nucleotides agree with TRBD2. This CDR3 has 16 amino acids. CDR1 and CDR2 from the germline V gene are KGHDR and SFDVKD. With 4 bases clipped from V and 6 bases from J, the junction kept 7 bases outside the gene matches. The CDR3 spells CATSDASGRVAGELFF. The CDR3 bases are TGTGCCACCAGTGACGCTAGCGGGAGAGTCGCCGGGGAGCTGTTTTTT.

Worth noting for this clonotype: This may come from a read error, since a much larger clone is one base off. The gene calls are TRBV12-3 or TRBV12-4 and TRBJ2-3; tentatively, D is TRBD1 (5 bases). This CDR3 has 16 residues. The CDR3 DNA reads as TGTGCCAGCAGCCCTACAGGAAAACGAAGCACAGATACGCGGTATTTT. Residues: CASSPTGKRSTDTRYF.

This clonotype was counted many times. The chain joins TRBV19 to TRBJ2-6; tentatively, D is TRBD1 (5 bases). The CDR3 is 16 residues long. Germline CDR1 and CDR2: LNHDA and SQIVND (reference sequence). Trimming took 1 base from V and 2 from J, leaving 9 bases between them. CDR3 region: CASSIGAGTGANVLTF. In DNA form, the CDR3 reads TGTGCCAGTAGTATAGGGGCAGGGACTGGGGCCAACGTCCTGACTTTC.

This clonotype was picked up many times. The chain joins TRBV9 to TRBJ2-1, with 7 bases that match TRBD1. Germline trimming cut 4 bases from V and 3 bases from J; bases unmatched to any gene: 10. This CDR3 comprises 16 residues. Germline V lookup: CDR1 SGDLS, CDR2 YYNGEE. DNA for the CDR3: TGTGCCAGCAGCCTGAAGACAGGGAACTTCTACAATGAGCAGTTCTTC. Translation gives CASSLKTGNFYNEQFF.

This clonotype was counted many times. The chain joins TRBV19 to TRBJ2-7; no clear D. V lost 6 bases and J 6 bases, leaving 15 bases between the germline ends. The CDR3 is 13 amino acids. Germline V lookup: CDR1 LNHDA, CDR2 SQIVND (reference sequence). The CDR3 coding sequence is TGTGCCAGTAGCTCCTTCGATGGGGTCGAGCAGTACTTC. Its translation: CASSSFDGVEQYF.

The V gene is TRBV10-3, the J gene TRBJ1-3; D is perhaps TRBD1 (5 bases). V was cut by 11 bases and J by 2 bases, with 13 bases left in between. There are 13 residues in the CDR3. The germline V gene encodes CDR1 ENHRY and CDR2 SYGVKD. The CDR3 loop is CALGGLPGNTIYF. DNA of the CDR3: TGTGCCCTGGGGGGATTACCTGGAAACACCATATATTTT.

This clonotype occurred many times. The CDR3 DNA sequence: TGTGCCAGCAGCTTAGGACAGGGGAACTATGGCTACACCTTC. The encoded protein is CASSLGQGNYGYTF. V gene TRBV9 combines with J gene TRBJ1-2; 9 bases agree with TRBD1. Germline trimming cut 4 bases from V and 2 bases from J; bases unmatched to any gene: 3. The CDR3 loop spans 14 amino acids. Germline V gives CDR1 SGDLS, CDR2 YYNGEE.

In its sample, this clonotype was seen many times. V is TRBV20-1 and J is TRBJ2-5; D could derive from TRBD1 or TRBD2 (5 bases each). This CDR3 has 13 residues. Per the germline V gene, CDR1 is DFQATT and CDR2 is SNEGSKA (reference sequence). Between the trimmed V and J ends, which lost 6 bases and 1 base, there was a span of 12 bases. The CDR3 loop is CSARGPSQETQYF. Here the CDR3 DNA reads TGCAGTGCCCGGGGACCGAGCCAAGAGACCCAGTACTTC.

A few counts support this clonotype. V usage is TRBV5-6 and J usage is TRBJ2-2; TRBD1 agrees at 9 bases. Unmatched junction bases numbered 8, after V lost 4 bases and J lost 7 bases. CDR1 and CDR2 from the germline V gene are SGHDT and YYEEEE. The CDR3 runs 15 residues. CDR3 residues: CASSPLQGAGGELFF. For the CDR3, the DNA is TGTGCCAGCAGCCCCCTACAGGGGGCGGGCGGGGAGCTGTTTTTT.

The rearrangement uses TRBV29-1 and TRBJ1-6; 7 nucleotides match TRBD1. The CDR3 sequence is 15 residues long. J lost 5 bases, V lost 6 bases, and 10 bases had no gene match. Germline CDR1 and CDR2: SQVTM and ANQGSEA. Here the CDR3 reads CSVWGETGNNSPLHF. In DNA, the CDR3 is TGCAGCGTCTGGGGGGAGACAGGGAATAATTCACCCCTCCACTTT. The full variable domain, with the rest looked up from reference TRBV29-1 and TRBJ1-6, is SAVISQKPSRDICQRGTSLTIQCQVDSQVTMMFWYRQQPGQSLTLIATANQGSEATYESGFVIDKFPISRPNLTFSTLTVSNMSPEDSSIYLCSVWGETGNNSPLHFGNGTRLTVT.

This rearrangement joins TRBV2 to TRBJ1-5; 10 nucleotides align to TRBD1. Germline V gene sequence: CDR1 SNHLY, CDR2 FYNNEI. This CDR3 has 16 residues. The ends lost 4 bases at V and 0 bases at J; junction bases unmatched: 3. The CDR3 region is CASSVDRGLSNQPQHF. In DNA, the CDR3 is TGTGCCAGCAGTGTTGACAGGGGGCTTAGCAATCAGCCCCAGCATTTT. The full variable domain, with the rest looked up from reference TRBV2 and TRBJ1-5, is EPEVTQTPSHQVTQMGQEVILRCVPISNHLYFYWYRQILGQKVEFLVSFYNNEISEKSEIFDDQFSVERPDGSNFTLKIRSTKLEDSAMYFCASSVDRGLSNQPQHFGDGTRLSIL.

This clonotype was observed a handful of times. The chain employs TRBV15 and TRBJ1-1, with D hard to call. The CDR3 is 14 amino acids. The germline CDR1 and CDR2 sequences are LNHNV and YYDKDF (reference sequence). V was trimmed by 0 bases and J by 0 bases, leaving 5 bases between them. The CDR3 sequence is CATSREVMNTEAFF. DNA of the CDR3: TGTGCCACCAGCAGAGAGGTCATGAACACTGAAGCTTTCTTT.

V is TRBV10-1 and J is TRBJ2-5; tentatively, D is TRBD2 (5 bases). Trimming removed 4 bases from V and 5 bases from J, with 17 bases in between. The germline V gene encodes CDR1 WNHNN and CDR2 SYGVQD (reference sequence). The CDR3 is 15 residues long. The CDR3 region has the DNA TGCGCCAGCAGTGCTAGTCGAGGGCGCCGGGAGACCCAGTACTTC. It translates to CASSASRGRRETQYF.